Presented here are 9 T cell receptor beta chains from one specimen sequenced in a study of shared clonotypes between healthy human individuals. Repertoires were generated with immunoSEQ multiplex PCR, while TCRdb's copy carries only in-frame clones and drops some. The table lists some 530,000 clones, 65% to 85% of them singletons. Material for sequencing was PBMCs. The receptors were gathered from a woman between 35 and 50 years old in good health. Some clones in this sample may be carry-over from other donors' samples.

The V and J genes are TRBV5-8 and TRBJ2-7; D gene uncertain. The germline gives CDR1 SGHTS, CDR2 YDEGEE. CDR3 length equals 12 residues. The germline V and J ends were trimmed by 1 base and 2 bases, with 4 bases remaining between them. CDR3 in DNA: TGTGCCAGCAGCTTGTGGGCCTACGAGCAGTACTTC. It specifies CASSLWAYEQYF.

The chain links TRBV28 to TRBJ2-5; 8 bases line up with TRBD2. Germline CDR1 MDHEN, CDR2 SYDVKM. The CDR3 is 13 residues long. V lost 6 bases and J lost 4; bases outside the gene matches: 4. CDR3 DNA sequence: TGTGCCAGCAGCCTCGGGACTAGAGAGACCCAGTACTTC. This codes for CASSLGTRETQYF.

This clone showed up just a few times. The V and J genes are TRBV2 and TRBJ2-1; D is uncertain. The V and J ends lost 10 bases and 2 bases respectively, with 12 bases between them. CDR1 SNHLY and CDR2 FYNNEI come from the germline V gene. The CDR3 sequence is 13 residues long. Here the CDR3 reads CATQISPYNEQFF. CDR3 bases: TGTGCCACACAGATATCTCCCTACAATGAGCAGTTCTTC.

This clone was counted once. The V and J genes are TRBV10-3 and TRBJ1-2, with a possible D match to TRBD1 (5 bases). CDR1 and CDR2 from the germline V gene are ENHRY and SYGVKD. V lost 3 bases and J 6 bases, leaving 11 bases between the germline ends. The CDR3 consists of 13 residues. CDR3 sequence reads: CAISEGREDGYTF. The CDR3 bases are TGTGCCATCAGTGAAGGCAGGGAAGATGGCTACACCTTC.

The genes are TRBV18 and TRBJ2-7; 14 nucleotides align to TRBD2. The J segment lost 5 bases and the V segment lost 4 bases, leaving 7 bases of the junction unmatched. This CDR3 spans 16 amino acids. Germline V gene data show CDR1 as KGHSH and CDR2 as LQKENI. The CDR3 protein is CASSLGLAGASDEQYF. For the CDR3, the DNA is TGTGCCAGCTCACTGGGACTAGCGGGAGCCAGCGACGAGCAGTACTTC.

This sequence joins TRBV11-2 and TRBJ2-1; 7 nucleotides match TRBD1. CDR1 is SGHAT and CDR2 is FQNNGV in the germline V gene. The CDR3 is made up of 18 amino acids. The junction had 14 bases not matched to a gene; V was cut back by 4 bases and J by 2 bases. CDR3 coding DNA: TGTGCCAGCAGCTCCTCCCTAGCTTTAGGGGGCGCCTACAATGAGCAGTTCTTC. Protein product: CASSSSLALGGAYNEQFF.

This clone appeared a single time. The J gene is TRBJ1-1, the V gene TRBV30; weak D call: TRBD1 (6 bases). Trimming pared 2 bases from V and 4 bases from J, leaving 17 bases between. The CDR3 has 15 residues. CDR1 and CDR2 from the germline V gene are GTSNPN and SVGIG (reference sequence). As DNA, the CDR3 is TGTGCCTGGAGTCCCCCCCCGGGGGCGTTCACTGAAGCTTTCTTT. Residues: CAWSPPPGAFTEAFF.

This CDR3 reads CASSRDSVYQPQHF. The CDR3 nucleotides read TGTGCCAGTAGTAGAGACAGCGTGTACCAGCCCCAGCATTTT. This chain uses TRBV19 with TRBJ1-5; a possible D gene is TRBD1 (5 bases). Trimming left V 4 bases short and J 7 bases short, with 14 bases between. Germline values: CDR1 LNHDA, CDR2 SQIVND (reference sequence). The CDR3 covers 14 residues.

As DNA, the CDR3 is TGTGCCAGCGGTCGGCTTGATCAGCCCCAGCATTTT. Protein: CASGRLDQPQHF. The V gene is TRBV6-1, the J gene TRBJ1-5; D gene ambiguous. This CDR3 has 12 residues. Germline V CDR1 and CDR2: MNHNS, SASEGT. V lost 8 bases and J lost 5, with 10 bases in between.